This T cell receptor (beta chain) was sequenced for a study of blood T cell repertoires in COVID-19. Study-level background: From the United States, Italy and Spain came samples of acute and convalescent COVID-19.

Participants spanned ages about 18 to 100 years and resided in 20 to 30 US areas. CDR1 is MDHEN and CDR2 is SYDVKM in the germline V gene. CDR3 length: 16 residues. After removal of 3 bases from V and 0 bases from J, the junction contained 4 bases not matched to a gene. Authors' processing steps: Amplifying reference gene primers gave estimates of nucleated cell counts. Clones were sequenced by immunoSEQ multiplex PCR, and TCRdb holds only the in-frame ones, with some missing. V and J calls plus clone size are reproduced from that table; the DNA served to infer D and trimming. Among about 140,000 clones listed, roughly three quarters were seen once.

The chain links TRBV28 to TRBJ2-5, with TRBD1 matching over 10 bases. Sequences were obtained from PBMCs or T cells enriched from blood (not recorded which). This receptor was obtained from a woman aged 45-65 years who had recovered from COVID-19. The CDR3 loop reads CASSLATGGHQETQYF. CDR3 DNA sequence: TGTGCCAGCAGTTTGGCGACAGGGGGCCACCAAGAGACCCAGTACTTC. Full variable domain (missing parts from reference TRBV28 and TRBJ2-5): DVKVTQSSRYLVKRTGEKVFLECVQDMDHENMFWYRQDPGLGLRLIYFSYDVKMKEKGDIPEGYSVSREKKERFSLILESASTNQTSMYLCASSLATGGHQETQYFGPGTRLLVL.